Below are 30 T cell receptor beta chains sequenced from a single sample in a study of blood T cell repertoires in COVID-19. Produced via immunoSEQ multiplex PCR; TCRdb's table is partial and in-frame only. Altogether 150,000 or so clones are present, approximately 83% being singletons, with the ten largest covering about 3%. Sequencing used peripheral blood. Receptors were obtained from a woman at least 80 years old with acute or convalescent COVID-19.

The gene calls are TRBV5-1 and TRBJ1-1; the D gene is possibly TRBD1 (6 bases). V was pared by 4 bases and J by 2 bases, with 18 bases between. The length of the CDR3 is 16 residues. Germline CDR1 SGHRS, CDR2 YFSETQ. DNA for the CDR3: TGCGCCAGCAGCCTTTACCCCGGGACACCTAACACTGAAGCTTTCTTT. It specifies CASSLYPGTPNTEAFF.

The gene calls are TRBV6-5 and TRBJ1-4, with TRBD1 as a possible D gene (6 bases). The germline V and J ends were trimmed by 8 bases and 8 bases, with 18 bases remaining between them. This CDR3 spans 14 amino acids. CDR1 is MNHEY, CDR2 SVGAGI, per germline. CDR3 in amino acids: CASRDRPEREKLFF. The CDR3 DNA reads as TGTGCCAGCCGCGACAGGCCCGAGAGGGAAAAACTGTTTTTT.

This clone was counted between two and nine times. V usage is TRBV18 and J usage is TRBJ1-1, with 8 bases aligning to TRBD1. Germline CDR1 KGHSH, CDR2 LQKENI. V dropped 3 bases and J dropped 4; count of bases not matched to a gene: 10. The CDR3 has 16 amino acids. The CDR3 is CASSPPGGEKGTEAFF. The CDR3 coding sequence is TGTGCCAGCTCACCTCCAGGGGGCGAAAAGGGCACTGAAGCTTTCTTT.

The V and J genes are TRBV7-2 and TRBJ1-5; D might be TRBD1 (5 bases). V was shortened by 5 bases and J by 3 bases, with 11 bases between the two germline ends. The CDR3 length is 14 residues. The germline gives CDR1 SGHTA, CDR2 FQGNSA. The CDR3 loop reads CASSLTGNNQPQHF. CDR3 bases: TGTGCCAGCAGCCTCACAGGTAACAATCAGCCCCAGCATTTT.

The V gene is TRBV11-2, the J gene TRBJ2-2; D is undetermined. The germline CDR1 and CDR2 sequences are SGHAT and FQNNGV. V was clipped by 1 base and J by 4 bases, with 7 bases between them. This CDR3 has 14 amino acids. CDR3 nucleotides: TGTGCCAGCAGCTTAGCTGGCACCACCGGGGAGCTGTTTTTT. This codes for CASSLAGTTGELFF.

The gene calls are TRBV5-1 and TRBJ2-1; 7 bases fit TRBD1. CDR1 is SGHRS, CDR2 YFSETQ, per germline. Trimming cost V 3 bases and J 5 bases; bases outside gene matches: 8. The CDR3 spans 15 residues. The CDR3 loop reads CASSSPGQLHNEQFF. The CDR3 DNA reads TGCGCCAGCAGCTCCCCGGGACAGCTCCACAATGAGCAGTTCTTC.

The chain recombines TRBV5-6 with TRBJ1-4, with TRBD1 matching over 7 bases. V was pared by 5 bases and J by 11 bases, with 12 bases of the junction left unmatched. CDR3 length: 14 residues. Germline assignment: CDR1 SGHDT and CDR2 YYEEEE. The CDR3 region is CASRTGSYSGKLFF. DNA for the CDR3: TGTGCCAGCAGGACAGGGTCGTATTCTGGTAAACTGTTTTTT.

The V call is TRBV19, the J call TRBJ2-5; TRBD2 is a possible D gene (5 bases). V lost 3 bases, J lost 7 bases, and 6 bases lay in between. CDR1 and CDR2 (germline): LNHDA, SQIVND (reference sequence). CDR3 size: 11 residues. DNA for the CDR3: TGTGCCAGTAGTATCGAGGGGACCCAGTACTTC. This translates into CASSIEGTQYF. Variable domain in full (rest from reference TRBV19 and TRBJ2-5): DGGITQSPKYLFRKEGQNVTLSCEQNLNHDAMYWYRQDPGQGLRLIYYSQIVNDFQKGDIAEGYSVSREKKESFPLTVTSAQKNPTAFYLCASSIEGTQYFGPGTRLLVL.

The rearrangement links TRBV6-1 to TRBJ2-1; the match to TRBD2 covers 8 bases. The CDR3 is made up of 14 amino acids. Germline V lookup: CDR1 MNHNS, CDR2 SASEGT. The trim removed 1 base at V and 6 bases at J, leaving 2 bases unmatched. The CDR3 reads CASSEERGSNEQFF. In DNA form, the CDR3 reads TGTGCCAGCAGTGAAGAGCGGGGGTCCAATGAGCAGTTCTTC.

The chain recombines TRBV5-1 with TRBJ1-5, with 8 bases lining up with TRBD1. Trimming at V came to 0 bases and at J to 4 bases, leaving 3 bases not matched to a gene. The V gene's germline CDR1 is SGHRS and CDR2 YFSETQ. This CDR3 is built from 15 residues. The CDR3 spells CASSLGQGWNQPQHF. For the CDR3, the DNA is TGCGCCAGCAGCTTGGGACAGGGGTGGAATCAGCCCCAGCATTTT.

This clone was found once. The rearrangement uses TRBV5-1 and TRBJ2-7, with a tentative D call TRBD1 (6 bases). The germline gives CDR1 SGHRS, CDR2 YFSETQ. The V and J ends lost 1 base and 0 bases respectively, with 11 bases between them. The CDR3 is made up of 15 amino acids. The CDR3 DNA is TGCGCCAGCAGCTTGACTCCAGGGGCCTCCTACGAGCAGTACTTC. This codes for CASSLTPGASYEQYF.

The chain is built from TRBV10-3 and TRBJ1-5; 7 nucleotides line up with TRBD1. The trim removed 3 bases at V and 4 bases at J, leaving 6 bases unmatched. CDR3 size: 15 residues. From germline, CDR1 is ENHRY and CDR2 SYGVKD. The CDR3 nucleotides read TGTGCCATCAGTGACAAATCACAGGGGAATCAGCCCCAGCATTTT. This encodes CAISDKSQGNQPQHF.

The V gene is TRBV2, the J gene TRBJ2-1, with a weak D call TRBD1 (5 bases). The CDR3 is 15 residues long. Looked up from germline, CDR1 is SNHLY and CDR2 is FYNNEI. Trimming took 2 bases from V and 0 from J, leaving 8 bases between them. CDR3: CASSEKGYSYNEQFF. CDR3 DNA: TGTGCCAGCAGTGAAAAGGGGTACTCCTACAATGAGCAGTTCTTC.

The chain has TRBV29-1 and TRBJ1-4; 8 nucleotides align to TRBD1. V trimming: 4 bases; J trimming: 5 bases; junction bases outside the gene matches: 6. This CDR3 has 14 amino acids. CDR1 SQVTM and CDR2 ANQGSEA come from the germline V gene. This CDR3 reads CSVGGGQGNEKLFF. CDR3 coding DNA: TGCAGCGTTGGTGGAGGACAGGGAAATGAAAAACTGTTTTTT.

The J gene is TRBJ2-7, the V gene TRBV7-9; 8 bases line up with TRBD1. Per the germline V gene, CDR1 is SEHNR and CDR2 is FQNEAQ (reference sequence). The J segment lost 3 bases and the V segment lost 5 bases, leaving 3 bases of the junction unmatched. The CDR3 extends over 13 amino acids. Here the CDR3 DNA reads TGTGCCAGCAGCCGCGGACAGGGCTACGAGCAGTACTTC. It translates to CASSRGQGYEQYF.

This sequence joins TRBV7-8 and TRBJ1-4, with 10 bases lining up with TRBD1. CDR1 and CDR2 from the germline V gene are SGHVS and FQNEAQ. V lost 1 base to trimming and J lost 8 bases; unmatched junction nucleotides: 7. The CDR3 runs to 16 residues. CDR3 DNA: TGTGCCAGCAGCTTAGACATGACAGGGGGCCGGGAAAAACTGTTTTTT. Its translation: CASSLDMTGGREKLFF.

This clone was seen once. The chain is built from TRBV18 and TRBJ1-2; 8 bases agree with TRBD1. J gave up 5 bases and V 2 bases, and 13 bases lay outside the gene matches. Germline-derived CDR1 and CDR2 are KGHSH and LQKENI. The CDR3 spans 17 residues. This CDR3 reads CASSPSWQGASKYGYTF. The CDR3 DNA reads as TGTGCCAGCTCACCAAGCTGGCAGGGGGCATCAAAATATGGCTACACCTTC. The full variable domain, its missing parts supplied by reference TRBV18 and TRBJ1-2, is NAGVMQNPRHLVRRRGQEARLRCSPMKGHSHVYWYRQLPEEGLKFMVYLQKENIIDESGMPKERFSAEFPKEGPSILRIQQVVRGDSAAYFCASSPSWQGASKYGYTFGSGTRLTVV.

This clone has more than one count but fewer than ten. The chain joins TRBV5-1 to TRBJ1-6; D not certain. The CDR3 loop spans 14 amino acids. V was pared by 0 bases and J by 7 bases, with 8 bases between. The germline gives CDR1 SGHRS, CDR2 YFSETQ. Here the CDR3 DNA reads TGCGCCAGCAGCTTGGGGACGGGGAATTCACCCCTCCACTTT. Protein sequence: CASSLGTGNSPLHF.

The chain couples TRBV4-2 to TRBJ1-6; a possible D gene is TRBD1 (5 bases). Germline V gene sequence: CDR1 LGHNA, CDR2 YNFKEQ. CDR3 length equals 18 residues. Trimming stripped 0 bases from V and 0 bases from J, with 12 bases between. The CDR3 reads CASSQDNKGFSYNSPLHF. The CDR3 DNA sequence: TGTGCCAGCAGCCAAGATAATAAGGGGTTCTCCTATAATTCACCCCTCCACTTT.

The rearrangement joins TRBV2 to TRBJ1-1, with D unclear. The V and J ends lost 2 bases and 4 bases respectively, with 8 bases between them. This CDR3 region has 13 residues. Germline V lookup: CDR1 SNHLY, CDR2 FYNNEI. The CDR3 bases are TGTGCCAGCAGTGAATCGGGGAGCACTGAAGCTTTCTTT. This gives the protein CASSESGSTEAFF. Full variable domain (missing parts from reference TRBV2 and TRBJ1-1): EPEVTQTPSHQVTQMGQEVILRCVPISNHLYFYWYRQILGQKVEFLVSFYNNEISEKSEIFDDQFSVERPDGSNFTLKIRSTKLEDSAMYFCASSESGSTEAFFGQGTRLTVV.

The rearrangement links TRBV9 to TRBJ1-4, with D perhaps matching TRBD1 (6 bases). Trimming cost V 4 bases and J 8 bases, with 18 bases left between them. Germline CDR1 and CDR2: SGDLS and YYNGEE. The CDR3 length is 15 residues. As DNA, the CDR3 is TGTGCCAGCAGCCCTCCTGGACAGAAGAAGGAAAAACTGTTTTTT. Encoded protein: CASSPPGQKKEKLFF.

This clone was counted between two and nine times. The V call is TRBV3-1 (or the pseudogene TRBV3-2), the J call TRBJ2-3; the D gene is possibly TRBD2 (5 bases). Germline V lookup: CDR1 LGHDT, CDR2 YNNKEL (reference sequence). The V end lost 7 bases, the J end lost 5 bases, and 13 bases lay between the germline ends. The CDR3 is 13 amino acids. The chain's CDR3 is CASTRTEQDTQYF. For the CDR3, the DNA is TGTGCCAGCACCAGGACTGAACAAGATACGCAGTATTTT.

The chain employs TRBV10-3 and TRBJ2-5; weak D call: TRBD1 (7 bases). This CDR3 is built from 12 residues. The germline V gene encodes CDR1 ENHRY and CDR2 SYGVKD. The V gene lost 10 bases and the J gene lost 1 base, with 10 bases spanning the gap. As DNA, the CDR3 is TGTGCCAGCCAGGGGGGCCAAGAGACCCAGTACTTC. It is translated as CASQGGQETQYF.

This rearrangement joins TRBV14 to TRBJ1-1; 7 bases are shared with TRBD1. The germline V gene has CDR1 SGHDN and CDR2 FVKESK. The CDR3 spans 14 residues. V was pared by 2 bases and J by 6 bases, with 6 bases of the junction left unmatched. CDR3 region: CASSQTTGSAEAFF. The CDR3 nucleotides read TGTGCCAGCAGCCAAACGACAGGGTCGGCTGAAGCTTTCTTT. Looking up the rest from reference TRBV14 and TRBJ1-1 gives the full variable domain: EAGVTQFPSHSVIEKGQTVTLRCDPISGHDNLYWYRRVMGKEIKFLLHFVKESKQDESGMPNNRFLAERTGGTYSTLKVQPAELEDSGVYFCASSQTTGSAEAFFGQGTRLTVV.

The chain uses TRBV25-1 and TRBJ2-3, with TRBD2 as a possible D gene (6 bases). There are 12 residues in the CDR3. CDR1 and CDR2 from the germline V gene are MGHDK and SYGVNS. With 6 bases removed from V and 2 bases from J, the gap between germline ends came to 6 bases. For the CDR3, the DNA is TGTGCCAGCAGGGGACTCACAGATACGCAGTATTTT. Encoded protein: CASRGLTDTQYF.

The chain couples TRBV14 to TRBJ1-2, with 9 bases fitting TRBD1. Losses at the gene ends were 5 bases for V and 8 bases for J; bases not matched to a gene: 12. The CDR3 is 15 residues long. Looked up from germline, CDR1 is SGHDN and CDR2 is FVKESK. The DNA for the CDR3 is TGTGCCAGCAGCTACCGGATACAGGGGGCGCAGGGCTACACCTTC. Protein sequence: CASSYRIQGAQGYTF.

This clone occurred once. The rearrangement joins TRBV7-8 to TRBJ2-7; 7 bases align to TRBD1. This CDR3 spans 12 amino acids. In germline, CDR1 is SGHVS, CDR2 FQNEAQ. The ends lost 3 bases at V and 5 bases at J; junction bases unmatched: 1. The CDR3 loop is CASSFDRDEQYF. The DNA for the CDR3 is TGTGCCAGCAGCTTCGACAGGGACGAGCAGTACTTC.

This chain connects TRBV25-1 to TRBJ2-7; 10 positions match TRBD1. V gave up 4 bases and J gave up 6 bases; unmatched junction bases: 6. Germline CDR1 is MGHDK and CDR2 is SYGVNS. The CDR3 contains 14 residues. CDR3 sequence: CASSVSGTGVEQYF. CDR3 DNA: TGTGCCAGCAGTGTTTCAGGGACAGGGGTCGAGCAGTACTTC.

CDR3 sequence (DNA): TGTGCCAGTAGTACGGGGGTTAATTCACCCCTCCACTTT. It translates to CASSTGVNSPLHF. The genes are TRBV19 and TRBJ1-6, with D possibly TRBD1 on 5 matching bases. The CDR3 extends over 13 amino acids. Germline-derived CDR1 and CDR2 are LNHDA and SQIVND (reference sequence). The V end was cut by 4 bases, the J end by 6 bases, with 7 bases between.

The chain carries TRBV3-1 (or the pseudogene TRBV3-2) and TRBJ2-4, with D possibly matching TRBD1 (8 bases). Germline V CDR1 and CDR2: LGHDT, YNNKEL (reference sequence). The ends were cut back, 4 bases at V and 9 bases at J, with 13 bases in the middle. The CDR3 is made up of 13 amino acids. CDR3 sequence (DNA): TGTGCCAGCAGCCTACAGGGGGAGGGCATTCAGTACTTC. It is translated as CASSLQGEGIQYF.